This T cell receptor (beta chain) was recorded in a study of lymphopenia after photon versus proton radiotherapy. Unmatched junction bases numbered 12, after V lost 4 bases and J lost 1 base. Germline V gene lookup returns CDR1 SGHDT and CDR2 YYEEEE. The CDR3 covers 18 residues. Comments on this clone: No antigen is known for it.

The assay was immunoSEQ multiplex PCR, and TCRdb's table has in-frame clones only and misses some. This repertoire shows some 76,000 clones, about nine tenths found once; its top ten account for over 2%. Study-wide points: Relative stability marked proton patients; photon patients lost diversity and naive cells. Post-nadir TCR diversity decline inversely tracked overall survival among those who died. After lymphocyte nadir, photon-treated repertoires showed oligoclonal expansion, especially CD8+ Temra.

This receptor was obtained from a woman in her thirties or forties with cholangiocarcinoma. The chain combines TRBV5-6 with TRBJ2-2, with 8 bases aligning to TRBD1. The sample here was peripheral blood, taken from a patient treated with photon-based radiotherapy. CDR3 sequence (DNA): TGTGCCAGCAGCGGAGGTTTAGGCGACAGGGGGAACACCGGGGAGCTGTTTTTT. Its translation: CASSGGLGDRGNTGELFF.